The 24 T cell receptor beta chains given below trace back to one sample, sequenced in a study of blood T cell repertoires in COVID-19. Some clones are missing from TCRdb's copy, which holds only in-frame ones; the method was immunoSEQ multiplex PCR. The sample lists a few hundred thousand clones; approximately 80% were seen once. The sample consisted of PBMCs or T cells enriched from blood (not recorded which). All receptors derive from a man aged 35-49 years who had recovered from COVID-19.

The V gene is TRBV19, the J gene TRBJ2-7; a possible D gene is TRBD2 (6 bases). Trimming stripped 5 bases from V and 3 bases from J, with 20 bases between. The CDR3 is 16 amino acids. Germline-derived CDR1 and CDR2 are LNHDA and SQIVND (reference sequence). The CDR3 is CASSPRGRLAGYEQYF. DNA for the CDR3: TGTGCCAGTAGTCCCCGGGGGAGGCTGGCGGGCTACGAGCAGTACTTC. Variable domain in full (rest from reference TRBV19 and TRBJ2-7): DGGITQSPKYLFRKEGQNVTLSCEQNLNHDAMYWYRQDPGQGLRLIYYSQIVNDFQKGDIAEGYSVSREKKESFPLTVTSAQKNPTAFYLCASSPRGRLAGYEQYFGPGTRLTVT.

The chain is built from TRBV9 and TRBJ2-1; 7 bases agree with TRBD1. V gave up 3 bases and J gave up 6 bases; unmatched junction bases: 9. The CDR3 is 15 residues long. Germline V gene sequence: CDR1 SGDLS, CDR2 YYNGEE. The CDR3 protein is CASSASGQTFNEQFF. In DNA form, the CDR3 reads TGTGCCAGCAGCGCCTCGGGACAGACCTTCAATGAGCAGTTCTTC. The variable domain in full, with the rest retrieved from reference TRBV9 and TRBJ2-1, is DSGVTQTPKHLITATGQRVTLRCSPRSGDLSVYWYQQSLDQGLQFLIQYYNGEERAKGNILERFSAQQFPDLHSELNLSSLELGDSALYFCASSASGQTFNEQFFGPGTRLTVL.

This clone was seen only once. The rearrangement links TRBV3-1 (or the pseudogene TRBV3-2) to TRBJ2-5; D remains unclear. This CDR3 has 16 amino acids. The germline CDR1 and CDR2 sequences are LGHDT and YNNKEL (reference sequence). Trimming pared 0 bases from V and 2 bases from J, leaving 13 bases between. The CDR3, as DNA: TGTGCCAGCAGCCAAGATATGTGGGCCCGACAAGAGACCCAGTACTTC. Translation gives CASSQDMWARQETQYF.

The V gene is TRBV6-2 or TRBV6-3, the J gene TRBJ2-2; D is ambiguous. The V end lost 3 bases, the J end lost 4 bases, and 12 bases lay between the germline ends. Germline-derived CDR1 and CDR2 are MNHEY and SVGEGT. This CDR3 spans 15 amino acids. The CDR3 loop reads CASSYSPSVTGELFF. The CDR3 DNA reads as TGTGCCAGCAGTTATTCCCCTTCGGTCACCGGGGAGCTGTTTTTT.

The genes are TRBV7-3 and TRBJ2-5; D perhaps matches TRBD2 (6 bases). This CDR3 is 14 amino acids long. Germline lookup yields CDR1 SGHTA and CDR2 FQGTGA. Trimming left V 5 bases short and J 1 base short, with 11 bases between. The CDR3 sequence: CASSGTSSQETQYF. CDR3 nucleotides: TGTGCCAGCAGCGGCACTAGCAGCCAAGAGACCCAGTACTTC.

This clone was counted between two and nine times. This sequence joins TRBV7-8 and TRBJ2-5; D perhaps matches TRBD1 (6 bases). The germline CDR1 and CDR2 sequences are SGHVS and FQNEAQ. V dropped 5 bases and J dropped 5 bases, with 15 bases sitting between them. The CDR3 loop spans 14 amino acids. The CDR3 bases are TGTGCCAGCAGCCCCGGACCCACAGGGGAGACCCAGTACTTC. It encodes CASSPGPTGETQYF.

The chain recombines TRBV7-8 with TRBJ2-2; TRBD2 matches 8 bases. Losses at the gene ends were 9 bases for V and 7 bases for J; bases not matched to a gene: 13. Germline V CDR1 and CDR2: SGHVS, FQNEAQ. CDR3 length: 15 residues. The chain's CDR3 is CARSIPGGRNGELFF. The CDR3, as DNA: TGTGCCAGAAGCATCCCGGGGGGGCGGAACGGGGAGCTGTTTTTT.

For the CDR3, the DNA is TGTGCCGGAGCGATAAAAGCGGGAGGGAACGAGCAGTACTTC. Translated, it gives CAGAIKAGGNEQYF. The chain uses TRBV2 and TRBJ2-7, with 10 bases identical to TRBD2. This CDR3 is 14 amino acids long. The germline CDR1 and CDR2 sequences are SNHLY and FYNNEI. Trimming cost V 11 bases and J 5 bases; bases outside gene matches: 12.

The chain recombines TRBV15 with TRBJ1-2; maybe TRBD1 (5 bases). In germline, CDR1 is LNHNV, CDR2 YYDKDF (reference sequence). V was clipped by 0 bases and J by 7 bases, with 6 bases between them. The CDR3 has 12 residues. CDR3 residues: CATSRDGGGYTF. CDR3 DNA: TGTGCCACCAGCAGAGACGGGGGTGGCTACACCTTC. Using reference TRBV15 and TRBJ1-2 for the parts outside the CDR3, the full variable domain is DAMVIQNPRYQVTQFGKPVTLSCSQTLNHNVMYWYQQKSSQAPKLLFHYYDKDFNNEADTPDNFQSRRPNTSFCFLDIRSPGLGDTAMYLCATSRDGGGYTFGSGTRLTVV.

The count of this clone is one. The DNA of the CDR3 is TGCGCCAGCAGCTTCAATTCGCGGGCGTCCGGGGACACCATATATTTT. Translated, it gives CASSFNSRASGDTIYF. The chain links TRBV5-1 to TRBJ1-3; D is unresolved. Germline V gene sequence: CDR1 SGHRS, CDR2 YFSETQ. V shed 2 bases and J shed 8 bases, with 20 bases lying between them. This CDR3 has 16 amino acids.

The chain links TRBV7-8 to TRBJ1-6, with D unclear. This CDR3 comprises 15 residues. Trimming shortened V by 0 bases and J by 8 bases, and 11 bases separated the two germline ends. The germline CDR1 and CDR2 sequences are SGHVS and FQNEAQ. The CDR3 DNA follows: TGTGCCAGCAGCTTAGCGGCGGCAAAACATTCACCCCTCCACTTT. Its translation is CASSLAAAKHSPLHF.

The CDR3 DNA reads as TGCGCCAGCAGCCCGGGGACCTCTAATAGCGGTATTGCACCGTACTTC. This codes for CASSPGTSNSGIAPYF. V is TRBV5-1 and J is TRBJ2-5; D perhaps matches TRBD2 (6 bases). This CDR3 spans 16 amino acids. The germline V gene encodes CDR1 SGHRS and CDR2 YFSETQ. The V gene lost 4 bases and the J gene lost 13 bases, with 29 bases spanning the gap.

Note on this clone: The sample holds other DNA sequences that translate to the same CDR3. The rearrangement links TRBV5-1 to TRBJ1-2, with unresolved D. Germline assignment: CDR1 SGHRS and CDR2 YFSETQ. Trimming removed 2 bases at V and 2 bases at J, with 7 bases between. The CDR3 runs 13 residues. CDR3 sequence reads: CASSFGLNYGYTF. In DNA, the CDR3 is TGCGCCAGCAGCTTCGGACTGAACTATGGCTACACCTTC.

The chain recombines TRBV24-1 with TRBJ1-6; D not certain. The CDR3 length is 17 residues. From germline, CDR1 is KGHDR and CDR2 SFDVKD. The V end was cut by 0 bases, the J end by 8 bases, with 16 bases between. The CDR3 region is CATSDLQRRKPHSPLHF. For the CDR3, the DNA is TGTGCCACCAGTGATTTGCAACGGCGGAAGCCCCATTCACCCCTCCACTTT.

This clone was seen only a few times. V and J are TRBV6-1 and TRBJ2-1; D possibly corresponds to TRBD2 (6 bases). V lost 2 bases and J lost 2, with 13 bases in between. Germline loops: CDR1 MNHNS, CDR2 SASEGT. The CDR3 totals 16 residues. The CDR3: CASSESSEGPYNEQFF. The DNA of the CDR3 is TGTGCCAGCAGTGAAAGCTCGGAGGGGCCCTACAATGAGCAGTTCTTC.

CDR3 sequence: CASSRRGGTAREETQYF. In DNA, the CDR3 is TGTGCCAGCAGCCGCCGAGGGGGCACCGCTCGGGAAGAGACCCAGTACTTC. J is TRBJ2-5 and V is TRBV7-2; TRBD1 matches 7 bases. The CDR3 sequence is 17 residues long. V trimming: 5 bases; J trimming: 3 bases; junction bases outside the gene matches: 15. Looked up from germline, CDR1 is SGHTA and CDR2 is FQGNSA.

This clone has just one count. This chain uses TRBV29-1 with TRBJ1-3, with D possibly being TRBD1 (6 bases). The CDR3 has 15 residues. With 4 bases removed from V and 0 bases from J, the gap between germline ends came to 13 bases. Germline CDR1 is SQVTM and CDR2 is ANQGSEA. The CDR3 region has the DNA TGCAGCGTTGTAGGGACAACGACCTCTGGAAACACCATATATTTT. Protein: CSVVGTTTSGNTIYF.

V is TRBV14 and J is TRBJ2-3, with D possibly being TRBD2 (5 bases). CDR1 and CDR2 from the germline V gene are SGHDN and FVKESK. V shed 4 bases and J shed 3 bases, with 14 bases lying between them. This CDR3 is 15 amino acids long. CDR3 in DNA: TGTGCCAGCAGCCCCTTCGTGGGGAGAACAGATACGCAGTATTTT. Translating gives CASSPFVGRTDTQYF.

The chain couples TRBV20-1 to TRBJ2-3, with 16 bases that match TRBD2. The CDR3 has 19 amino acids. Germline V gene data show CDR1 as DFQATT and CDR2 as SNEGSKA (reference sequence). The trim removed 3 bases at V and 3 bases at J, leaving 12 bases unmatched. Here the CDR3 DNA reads TGCAGTGCTAGTTCGCCCGGGACTAGCGGGGGGGGAGGTACAGATACGCAGTATTTT. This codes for CSASSPGTSGGGGTDTQYF.

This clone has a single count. In nucleotides, the CDR3 is TGTGCCAGCAGCCGCGGGTGGGGGGATGACAATGAGCAGTTCTTC. The encoded protein is CASSRGWGDDNEQFF. The chain is built from TRBV3-1 (or the pseudogene TRBV3-2) and TRBJ2-1; D may be TRBD2 (6 bases). V was pared by 4 bases and J by 5 bases, with 15 bases between. The CDR3 has 15 amino acids. Germline lookup yields CDR1 LGHDT and CDR2 YNNKEL (reference sequence).

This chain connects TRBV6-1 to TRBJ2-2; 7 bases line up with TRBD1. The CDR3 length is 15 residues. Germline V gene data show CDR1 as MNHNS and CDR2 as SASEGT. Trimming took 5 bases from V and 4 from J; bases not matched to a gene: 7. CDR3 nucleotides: TGTGCCAGCAGTCGGGACAGTGCCGGCACCGGGGAGCTGTTTTTT. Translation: CASSRDSAGTGELFF.

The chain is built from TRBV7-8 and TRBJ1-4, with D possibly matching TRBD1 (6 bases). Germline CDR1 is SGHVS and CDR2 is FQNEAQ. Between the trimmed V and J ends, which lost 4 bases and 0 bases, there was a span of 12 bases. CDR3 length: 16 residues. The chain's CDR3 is CASSSRTVATNEKLFF. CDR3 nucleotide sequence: TGTGCCAGCAGCTCAAGGACAGTAGCAACTAATGAAAAACTGTTTTTT.

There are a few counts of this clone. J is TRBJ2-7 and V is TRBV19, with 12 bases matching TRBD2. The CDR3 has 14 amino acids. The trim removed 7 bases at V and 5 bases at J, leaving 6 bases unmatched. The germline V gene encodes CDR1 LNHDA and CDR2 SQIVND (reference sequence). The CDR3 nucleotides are TGTGCCAGTACCATGACTAGCGGGAGCAACGAGCAGTACTTC. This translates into CASTMTSGSNEQYF.

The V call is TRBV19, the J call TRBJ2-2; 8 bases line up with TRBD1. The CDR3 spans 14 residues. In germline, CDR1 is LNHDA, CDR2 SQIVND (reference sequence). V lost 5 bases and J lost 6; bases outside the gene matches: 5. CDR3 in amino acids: CASSSGQAAGELFF. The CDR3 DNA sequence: TGTGCCAGTAGTTCGGGACAGGCCGCCGGGGAGCTGTTTTTT.